The 13 T cell receptor beta chains presented below share a single source sample, sequenced in a study of blood T cell repertoires in COVID-19. The method was immunoSEQ multiplex PCR; TCRdb's version includes in-frame clones alone and lacks a portion of them. This sample has roughly 25,000 clones, with around 67% found just once. Sequencing input: peripheral blood. These receptors were collected from a man aged 60 to 69 with active or convalescent COVID-19.

This rearrangement joins TRBV7-8 to TRBJ2-5, with D tentatively TRBD2 (5 bases). There are 15 residues in the CDR3. Trimming removed 2 bases at V and 5 bases at J, with 15 bases between. Germline lookup yields CDR1 SGHVS and CDR2 FQNEAQ. The CDR3 sequence is CASSLPLVVAETQYF. The DNA of the CDR3 is TGTGCCAGCAGCTTACCACTAGTCGTTGCGGAGACCCAGTACTTC.

The chain joins TRBV6-1 to TRBJ1-6; no definite D call. CDR1 is MNHNS, CDR2 SASEGT, per germline. V dropped 2 bases and J dropped 8 bases, with 10 bases sitting between them. The CDR3 extends over 14 amino acids. CDR3 DNA: TGTGCCAGCAGTGAACGAGGGCAGGATTCACCCCTCCACTTT. Translated, it gives CASSERGQDSPLHF.

This chain joins TRBV9 and TRBJ2-3; TRBD2 matches 7 bases. Germline V gene sequence: CDR1 SGDLS, CDR2 YYNGEE. CDR3 length: 15 residues. The V segment lost 3 bases and the J segment 4 bases; nucleotides outside the gene matches: 8. The CDR3 DNA sequence: TGTGCCAGCAGCGGGATACTAGCGAGCGCAGATACGCAGTATTTT. Translated, it gives CASSGILASADTQYF.

This chain joins TRBV2 and TRBJ1-6, with D unclear. Trimming removed 6 bases from V and 8 bases from J, with 11 bases in between. Per germline, CDR1 SNHLY and CDR2 FYNNEI. The CDR3 loop spans 13 amino acids. This CDR3 reads CASSRTWDSPLHF. Here the CDR3 DNA reads TGTGCCAGCAGCCGGACTTGGGATTCACCCCTCCACTTT.

This clone was detected once. V is TRBV6-5 and J is TRBJ1-2; maybe TRBD1 (5 bases). V gave up 2 bases and J gave up 4 bases, with 8 bases separating them. The CDR3 runs to 13 residues. Germline-derived CDR1 and CDR2 are MNHEY and SVGAGI. CDR3 loop: CASSYATGYGYTF. CDR3 DNA: TGTGCCAGCAGTTACGCAACAGGCTATGGCTACACCTTC.

The chain carries TRBV27 and TRBJ2-7; 7 positions agree with TRBD1. This CDR3 comprises 15 residues. The V gene end was trimmed by 2 bases and the J gene end by 0 bases; junction bases not matched to a gene: 4. In germline, CDR1 is MNHEY, CDR2 SMNVEV (reference sequence). The DNA of the CDR3 is TGTGCCAGCAGTTTAGTAGGGGGCGGCTCCTACGAGCAGTACTTC. It codes for CASSLVGGGSYEQYF.

CDR3: CASSPGWVRDCPTNAFF. CDR3 coding DNA: TGTGCCAGCAGCCCCGGCTGGGTAAGGGACTGCCCGACTAATGCGTTCTTC. The rearrangement uses TRBV21-1 and TRBJ2-1; the listed D gene, TRBD2, was not tested against the DNA. TRBV21-1 constitutes a pseudogene. The CDR3 covers 17 residues.

The CDR3 sequence: CASTKLQGARSGELFF. CDR3 coding DNA: TGTGCCAGCACGAAATTACAGGGGGCACGGTCCGGGGAGCTGTTTTTT. This chain connects TRBV27 to TRBJ2-2, with 9 bases aligning to TRBD1. V gave up 7 bases and J gave up 6 bases; unmatched junction bases: 12. This CDR3 has 16 residues. Germline V CDR1 and CDR2: MNHEY, SMNVEV (reference sequence).

The chain couples TRBV11-3 to TRBJ2-1; TRBD2 agrees at 16 bases. Per germline, CDR1 SGHNT and CDR2 YENEEA. Trimming removed 5 bases from V and 5 bases from J; junction bases left unmatched: 6. The CDR3 has 17 amino acids. CDR3 coding DNA: TGTGCCAGCAGCCCTAGGGGACTAGCGGGGGGGAACAATGAGCAGTTCTTC. Protein: CASSPRGLAGGNNEQFF. The complete variable domain, with remaining parts taken from reference TRBV11-3 and TRBJ2-1, reads EAGVVQSPRYKIIEKKQPVAFWCNPISGHNTLYWYLQNLGQGPELLIRYENEEAVDDSQLPKDRFSAERLKGVDSTLKIQPAELGDSAVYLCASSPRGLAGGNNEQFFGPGTRLTVL.

This chain joins TRBV13 and TRBJ2-3; a weak D match, TRBD2 (5 bases). Trimming took off 7 bases at V and 7 bases at J, with 15 bases between the two ends. The V gene's germline CDR1 is PRHDT and CDR2 FYEKMQ (reference sequence). This CDR3 region has 13 residues. The chain's CDR3 is CASTRDEAYTQYF. The CDR3, as DNA: TGTGCCAGCACCCGGGATGAGGCTTATACGCAGTATTTT.

This clone has just a few counts. The chain employs TRBV7-6 and TRBJ1-2, with D perhaps TRBD1 (5 bases). The germline V and J ends were trimmed by 10 bases and 7 bases, with 16 bases remaining between them. The CDR3 sequence is 12 residues long. The germline gives CDR1 SGHVS, CDR2 FNYEAQ. CDR3 DNA sequence: TGTGCCACCCGCATAGGGGTGCCTGGCTACACCTTC. Protein product: CATRIGVPGYTF.

The chain carries TRBV7-3 and TRBJ2-2; D is unclear. The germline V gene encodes CDR1 SGHTA and CDR2 FQGTGA. CDR3 length equals 14 residues. With 4 bases removed from V and 0 bases from J, the gap between germline ends came to 6 bases. CDR3 in amino acids: CASSYLANTGELFF. CDR3 nucleotide sequence: TGTGCCAGCAGCTACTTAGCGAACACCGGGGAGCTGTTTTTT.

The chain uses TRBV7-9 and TRBJ2-1, with 14 nucleotides matching TRBD2. Looked up from germline, CDR1 is SEHNR and CDR2 is FQNEAQ (reference sequence). The J segment lost 11 bases and the V segment lost 5 bases, leaving 5 bases of the junction unmatched. This CDR3 spans 14 amino acids. The DNA of the CDR3 is TGTGCCAGCAGCGAGACTAGCGGGAGGGTACAGCAGTTCTTC. Protein: CASSETSGRVQQFF.